This TCR beta chain was observed in a study of T cell responses to AZD1222 COVID-19 vaccine (dated by TCRdb to the early 2020s). About the study as a whole: AZD1222 recipients given second doses at about 4 weeks or at about 12 weeks were pooled, since spike-specific TCR depth and breadth were not found to differ between the two schedules. Enrollment into the trials was organized by age into subgroups of 18-55, 56-69 and 70-plus years, and those subgroups contained roughly 140, 27 and 60 TCR-sequenced participants, respectively. A total of 233 trial participants underwent TCR sequencing, of whom around 200 received two doses of AZD1222 and about 25 received two doses of the MenACWY control vaccine.

The CDR3 regions of human TCRbeta chains were analyzed by immunosequencing. On the authors' methods: TCRs in the repertoires were compared against a reference library of SARS-CoV-2-specific TCRs that had been generated with the MIRA antigen-specificity platform. Breadth was defined as the fraction of unique TCRs that were SARS-CoV-2-associated, and depth was defined as the fraction of total T cells that were SARS-CoV-2-associated. Each spike-specific TCR was assigned to its reactive spike region and to a CD4 or CD8 class using the MIRA data. Log10-transformed breadth and depth values were compared by one-way ANOVA with Sidak's multiple comparisons tests. As stored in TCRdb, this immuneACCESS dataset retains in-frame rearrangements with V and J assigned. A fraction of the clones does not appear; measured against another copy, unresolved V genes explain less than half of the discrepancy, and the remainder lacks a known reason. The V and J calls and clone size were taken over from that table, and D and trimming were inferred from the DNA. This sample holds approximately 120,000 clones; around 93% were observed only once. Clones ranked in the top ten supply roughly 7% of the sample.

What this sample's time point label stands for: baseline before first vaccination. Vaccinee samples came from UK trials COV001 and COV002, including a single-blind randomized controlled phase 2/3 trial of AZD1222 (ChAdOx1 nCoV-19) in healthy adults. For TCRbeta chain sequencing, PBMC samples from trial participants were taken at day 0 and at day 28 after the second dose. Overall study outcomes, separate from this receptor: No day 14 peak-response samples were available, so repertoires were characterized only after the peak T cell response. Conclusions about previously exposed vaccinees were limited because only a handful of AZD1222 recipients were SARS-CoV-2 seropositive at baseline. The vaccine-associated CD4 TCRs covered the entire spike protein, and the dominant responses fell in regions 160-218 and 743-854. Most participants were white British and females outnumbered males, and the authors suggested that clonal diversity may have been underestimated. Spike-specific TCR breadth and depth rose significantly after two AZD1222 doses compared with day 0 and with MenACWY recipients. Reportedly, close to half of the unique spike-specific TCRs recognized epitopes lying outside the regions that are mutated in the B.1.351 and B.1.1.7 variants. In the small 56-69-year group, the increase in depth fell short of significance, most likely because of low power.

V lost 6 bases and J lost 0 bases, and the count of bases not matched to a germline gene is 7. CDR3 length: 15 amino acids, cysteine to phenylalanine. Only the CDR3 region is kept as DNA, spanning 45 bases read in frame from base 1. Sequences MNHEY (CDR1) and SVGAGI (CDR2) are obtained from the germline V gene. To note about this clone: Its antigen target is currently unknown. There are no base qualities to consult, and no much larger clone falls within one base.

The TCR sequence derives from an adult in good health. The source material was peripheral blood, sampled on day 0 of AZD1222 vaccination. The chain links TRBV6-5 with TRBJ1-1; the junction holds 7 bases that match TRBD1. The nucleotide sequence is TGTGCCAGCAGATCTCGACAGGGCTTGAACACTGAAGCTTTCTTT. This codes for CASRSRQGLNTEAFF.